One sample yielded the 24 T cell receptor beta chains listed below, sequenced in a study of shared clonotypes between healthy human individuals. Repertoires were generated with immunoSEQ multiplex PCR, while TCRdb's copy carries only in-frame clones and drops some. The sample shows about 1.9 million clones, 93% of them seen only once. It was CD45RO-negative cells, positively selected for CCR7, that made up naive CD8 cells, with terminally differentiated effector memory CD45RA+ cells excluded. The sequenced sample consisted of naive CD8+ T cells from PBMCs. Receptor source: a man younger than 35 in good health. Some clones in this sample may be carry-over from other donors' samples.

CDR3 nucleotide sequence: TGTGCTACCTCCAGAGGGGGTTGGGACGAGCAGTACTTC. This translates into CATSRGGWDEQYF. The chain links TRBV27 to TRBJ2-7; the D gene is possibly TRBD1 (6 bases). This CDR3 spans 13 amino acids. The germline V gene encodes CDR1 MNHEY and CDR2 SMNVEV (reference sequence).

The J gene is TRBJ2-2, the V gene TRBV19; D tentatively fits TRBD1 or TRBD2 (6 bases each). Trimming left V 9 bases short and J 2 bases short, with 19 bases between. This CDR3 spans 16 amino acids. Germline values: CDR1 LNHDA, CDR2 SQIVND (reference sequence). CDR3 in DNA: TGTGCCAGCTTGGAGGGGGTACGGCCCAACACCGGGGAGCTGTTTTTT. Translated, it gives CASLEGVRPNTGELFF.

The chain combines TRBV5-1 with TRBJ2-1, with D possibly being TRBD2 (5 bases). The CDR3 runs to 17 residues. The germline gives CDR1 SGHRS, CDR2 YFSETQ. V was shortened by 0 bases and J by 4 bases, with 17 bases between the two germline ends. CDR3 DNA: TGCGCCAGCAGCTTGGTTTCGGGGATGGGGTTTTACAATGAGCAGTTCTTC. Its translation is CASSLVSGMGFYNEQFF.

This clone was detected only once. The V call is TRBV11-2, the J call TRBJ2-1, with 7 bases identical to TRBD2. The length of the CDR3 is 17 residues. The germline CDR1 and CDR2 sequences are SGHAT and FQNNGV. The J segment lost 9 bases and the V segment lost 2 bases, leaving 16 bases of the junction unmatched. DNA for the CDR3: TGTGCCAGCAGCTTACTGGGCGGGAGTGGGATTGAGGGTGAGCAGTTCTTC. Translating gives CASSLLGGSGIEGEQFF.

A note on this clone: This specimen includes other DNA sequences encoding the same CDR3. This chain connects TRBV9 to TRBJ2-2; tentative D call: TRBD2 (6 bases). The V end lost 0 bases, the J end lost 2 bases, and 11 bases lay between the germline ends. The CDR3 loop spans 16 amino acids. Germline CDR1 and CDR2: SGDLS and YYNGEE. Here the CDR3 DNA reads TGTGCCAGCAGCGTAGTCGGGGGAGTCAACACCGGGGAGCTGTTTTTT. It codes for CASSVVGGVNTGELFF. The variable domain in full, completed from reference TRBV9 and TRBJ2-2, reads DSGVTQTPKHLITATGQRVTLRCSPRSGDLSVYWYQQSLDQGLQFLIQYYNGEERAKGNILERFSAQQFPDLHSELNLSSLELGDSALYFCASSVVGGVNTGELFFGEGSRLTVL.

This clone occurred once. This chain connects TRBV30 to TRBJ2-1; D is undetermined. The CDR3 covers 15 residues. V was shortened by 5 bases and J by 1 base, with 15 bases between the two germline ends. Germline V gene data show CDR1 as GTSNPN and CDR2 as SVGIG (reference sequence). CDR3 amino acids: CAWVSGTLSYNEQFF. The DNA for the CDR3 is TGTGCCTGGGTCAGTGGAACGCTTTCCTACAATGAGCAGTTCTTC.

This rearrangement joins TRBV6-1 to TRBJ2-7, with 7 bases fitting TRBD1. J lost 12 bases, V lost 7 bases, and 15 bases had no gene match. CDR1 MNHNS and CDR2 SASEGT come from the germline V gene. CDR3 size: 13 residues. The CDR3 protein is CASNSRGTEPGYF. The CDR3 DNA reads TGTGCCAGCAATTCAAGAGGGACAGAACCAGGGTACTTC.

This chain joins TRBV28 and TRBJ2-1; D may be TRBD1 or TRBD2 (5 bases each). The V gene lost 5 bases and the J gene lost 1 base, with 21 bases spanning the gap. Germline V CDR1 and CDR2: MDHEN, SYDVKM. This CDR3 is 18 amino acids long. CDR3 loop: CASSGLRGSAGSYNEQFF. The CDR3 DNA reads TGTGCCAGCAGTGGGCTTCGAGGGAGTGCAGGGTCCTACAATGAGCAGTTCTTC.

V gene TRBV28 combines with J gene TRBJ1-1; D is unclear. Trimming left V 5 bases short and J 4 bases short, with 14 bases between. Germline-derived CDR1 and CDR2 are MDHEN and SYDVKM. The CDR3 runs to 14 residues. CDR3 protein: CASSRRGGVTEAFF. The DNA for the CDR3 is TGTGCCAGCAGTCGCCGGGGAGGCGTCACTGAAGCTTTCTTT.

The chain carries TRBV5-4 and TRBJ1-1; D gene uncertain. Germline CDR1 SGHNT, CDR2 YYREEE (reference sequence). V was shortened by 2 bases and J by 8 bases, with 7 bases between the two germline ends. This CDR3 has 11 residues. CDR3 region: CASSFSGEAFF. CDR3 DNA sequence: TGTGCCAGCAGCTTTTCCGGAGAAGCTTTCTTT.

The V and J genes are TRBV7-9 and TRBJ1-2; 12 bases are a match to TRBD1. After removal of 8 bases from V and 6 bases from J, the junction contained 4 bases not matched to a gene. Germline V gene sequence: CDR1 SEHNR, CDR2 FQNEAQ (reference sequence). This CDR3 has 13 residues. Written as DNA, the CDR3 is TGTGCCAGCTTCGGGACAGGGGGCCATGGCTACACCTTC. Amino acid sequence: CASFGTGGHGYTF.

This chain joins TRBV29-1 and TRBJ1-2; 9 bases are shared with TRBD1. The CDR3 loop spans 14 amino acids. V trimming: 6 bases; J trimming: 1 base; junction bases outside the gene matches: 6. Germline CDR1 and CDR2: SQVTM and ANQGSEA. The CDR3 sequence: CSVKRQGGNYGYTF. The CDR3 DNA reads TGCAGCGTCAAACGACAGGGGGGTAACTATGGCTACACCTTC.

The chain employs TRBV5-4 and TRBJ2-3; possible D gene TRBD2, 6 bases. V was cut by 7 bases and J by 2 bases, with 17 bases left in between. The CDR3 is made up of 15 amino acids. Looked up from germline, CDR1 is SGHNT and CDR2 is YYREEE (reference sequence). The CDR3 protein is CASGRSSEPTDTQYF. The CDR3 nucleotides are TGTGCCAGCGGTCGTTCTAGCGAGCCCACAGATACGCAGTATTTT.

This clone has a single count. This sample also contains other DNA sequences that code for the same CDR3. The gene calls are TRBV6-5 and TRBJ2-1, with TRBD1 as a possible D gene (5 bases). Trimming shortened V by 2 bases and J by 7 bases, and 9 bases separated the two germline ends. The length of the CDR3 is 13 residues. The germline CDR1 and CDR2 sequences are MNHEY and SVGAGI. The CDR3 reads CASSYRGGNEQFF. As DNA, the CDR3 is TGTGCCAGCAGTTACAGGGGTGGGAATGAGCAGTTCTTC.

The V gene is TRBV6-6, the J gene TRBJ2-7; no definite D call. V gave up 11 bases and J gave up 2 bases, with 16 bases separating them. Germline V gene lookup returns CDR1 MNHNY and CDR2 SVGAGI (reference sequence). This CDR3 has 13 amino acids. CDR3 region: CASTTYLAYEQYF. The CDR3 DNA reads TGTGCCTCTACCACCTACCTTGCCTACGAGCAGTACTTC.

The V call is TRBV5-4, the J call TRBJ2-1, with a weak D call TRBD2 (6 bases). Trimming took 1 base from V and 10 from J, leaving 15 bases between them. The length of the CDR3 is 14 residues. CDR1 and CDR2 from the germline V gene are SGHNT and YYREEE (reference sequence). The CDR3 loop is CASSLWGGGREQFF. The CDR3 DNA is TGTGCCAGCAGCTTGTGGGGCGGAGGGCGGGAGCAGTTCTTC. The full variable domain, its missing parts supplied by reference TRBV5-4 and TRBJ2-1, is ETGVTQSPTHLIKTRGQQVTLRCSSQSGHNTVSWYQQALGQGPQFIFQYYREEENGRGNFPPRFSGLQFPNYSSELNVNALELDDSALYLCASSLWGGGREQFFGPGTRLTVL.

J is TRBJ2-3 and V is TRBV14; tentative D call: TRBD2 (5 bases). V lost 4 bases to trimming and J lost 0 bases, with 14 bases between them. Germline V gene sequence: CDR1 SGHDN, CDR2 FVKESK. The CDR3 totals 16 residues. CDR3 DNA sequence: TGTGCCAGCAGCCCTCCCGGGCTAGCCAGCACAGATACGCAGTATTTT. Its protein product is CASSPPGLASTDTQYF.

Notes on this clone: The sample holds other DNA sequences that translate to the same CDR3. The J gene is TRBJ1-1, the V gene TRBV4-3; tentative D call: TRBD1 (6 bases). CDR1 is LGHNA, CDR2 YSLEER, per germline. The CDR3 is made up of 14 amino acids. Trimming took 3 bases from V and 0 from J, leaving 8 bases between them. The CDR3 is CASSQGAVNTEAFF. CDR3 DNA: TGCGCCAGCAGCCAGGGGGCAGTGAACACTGAAGCTTTCTTT.

Only one count was recorded for this clone. The sample has other DNA sequences that encode this CDR3 too. The chain combines TRBV7-2 with TRBJ1-3, with D possibly being TRBD1 (5 bases). Trimming cost V 1 base and J 4 bases, with 8 bases left between them. Germline lookup yields CDR1 SGHTA and CDR2 FQGNSA. CDR3 length equals 14 residues. The CDR3: CASSLGGSGNTIYF. The CDR3 bases are TGTGCCAGCAGCTTAGGGGGCTCAGGAAACACCATATATTTT.

This clone appeared a single time. The V gene is TRBV7-9, the J gene TRBJ2-7, with a possible D match to TRBD2 (5 bases). V was trimmed by 1 base and J by 0 bases, leaving 10 bases between them. Germline values: CDR1 SEHNR, CDR2 FQNEAQ (reference sequence). The CDR3 is 15 residues long. The CDR3, as DNA: TGTGCCAGCAGCTTAGTCACGGGATACTCCTACGAGCAGTACTTC. Translation: CASSLVTGYSYEQYF.

The J gene is TRBJ1-2, the V gene TRBV2; D is unresolved. Germline V gives CDR1 SNHLY, CDR2 FYNNEI. The CDR3 covers 16 residues. Between the trimmed V and J ends, which lost 2 bases and 5 bases, there was a span of 18 bases. For the CDR3, the DNA is TGTGCCAGCAGTGAACGAGGGCAGAAACAGACTTATGGCTACACCTTC. This codes for CASSERGQKQTYGYTF.

Details on this clone: Other DNA sequences in the sample encode the same CDR3. The chain couples TRBV5-8 to TRBJ2-7; D is unresolved. V lost 3 bases and J lost 4, with 2 bases in between. The germline CDR1 and CDR2 sequences are SGHTS and YDEGEE. The CDR3 is made up of 10 amino acids. CDR3 DNA sequence: TGTGCCAGCAGCTCATACGAGCAGTACTTC. Its translation: CASSSYEQYF.

The genes are TRBV5-4 and TRBJ2-7, with D perhaps matching TRBD1 (5 bases). The V gene lost 0 bases and the J gene lost 5 bases, with 21 bases spanning the gap. CDR1 SGHNT and CDR2 YYREEE come from the germline V gene (reference sequence). This CDR3 contains 17 residues. The CDR3 bases are TGTGCCAGCAGCTTGGTTGAAGTGGGGCAGGGTCTGGACGAGCAGTACTTC. Its translation is CASSLVEVGQGLDEQYF.

The chain combines TRBV29-1 with TRBJ2-1; D perhaps matches TRBD2 (6 bases). Germline V CDR1 and CDR2: SQVTM, ANQGSEA. CDR3 length: 14 residues. V was shortened by 7 bases and J by 0 bases, with 13 bases between the two germline ends. CDR3 in DNA: TGCAGCGCTGGAGACGGGAGCTCCTACAATGAGCAGTTCTTC. Residues: CSAGDGSSYNEQFF.